The clone carrying this TCR beta chain was found a few times. Its matching antigen is unknown. The data are from a study of T cells after yellow fever vaccination. Study in general: Libraries from low-cell-number fractions were prepared with the SMART-Seq v4 Ultra Low Input RNA kit. Findings and caveats of the study: Clonotypes shared by both compartments, CD4 and CD8, made up a small share.

The 5'RACE template-switching step produced TCR cDNA and added a universal primer site and UMIs. TCRdb reprocessed the 5' RACE reads via MiXCR and lists one record per CDR3 protein. There are just over 250,000 distinct CDR3 sequences in the sample; around 5.3% occur only once, and less than 3.5% lies in the top ten. The germline gives CDR1 MNHEY, CDR2 SVGEGT. This CDR3 has 14 amino acids. V shed 10 bases and J 0 bases; nucleotides not matched to a gene: 3. The sample consisted of CD4+ T cells sorted from PBMCs, taken on the day of the yellow fever booster vaccination. The clonotype originates from a young man who received the YFV17D yellow fever vaccine. V gene TRBV6-2 or TRBV6-3 combines with J gene TRBJ2-3; 11 bases line up with TRBD2. The DNA of the CDR3 is TGTGCCACTAGACTAGCGGGAAGCACAGATACGCAGTATTTT. Protein product: CATRLAGSTDTQYF.